This TCR beta chain stems from a study of cytomegalovirus exposure and HLA in healthy donors. Study conclusions and caveats: By a later analysis, the bulk of CMV-associated TCR beta chains appeared HLA-restricted.

Germline-derived CDR1 and CDR2 are MNHEY and SVGAGI. The ends lost 5 bases at V and 4 bases at J; junction bases unmatched: 2. CDR3 length: 12 amino acids. The study ran its PCR with 60 Vbeta and 13 Jbeta primers. Some clones are missing from TCRdb's copy, which holds only in-frame ones; the method was immunoSEQ multiplex PCR. The data hold about 130,000 clones, with about 82% observed a single time. This clone was detected once. Its antigen is as yet unknown. The V gene is TRBV6-5, the J gene TRBJ2-7; 7 bases align to TRBD2. The source of this sequence is a boy younger than 18 in good health and CMV-seronegative. The source material was PBMCs. The CDR3 DNA reads as TGTGCCAGCAGTACGGGGGGATACGAGCAGTACTTC. Its translation: CASSTGGYEQYF.